The clone carrying this T cell receptor (beta chain) was seen ten or more times. Its antigen remains unidentified. This record comes from a study of T cells after yellow fever vaccination. Universal primer sites and UMIs were introduced during 5'RACE template-switching synthesis of TCR cDNA. Using its own MiXCR run on the 5' RACE reads, TCRdb lists one record per CDR3 protein. The sample has over 150,000 distinct CDR3 sequences, 6.5% to 8.5% seen once. Study-level results: Sorted repertoires could include abundant contaminating clonotypes from bulk cells. Few clonotypes appeared in both CD4 and CD8 compartments.

V shed 3 bases, J shed 8 bases, and the junction held 3 bases outside the gene matches. The CDR3 spans 13 residues. CDR1 is SGHTA, CDR2 FQGNSA, per germline. The sequences come from CD4+ T cells sorted from PBMCs, collected about 5 days after the first yellow fever vaccination. The clonotype comes from a man aged 18 to 30 who received the YFV17D yellow fever vaccine. The chain has TRBV7-2 and TRBJ2-1; 8 positions match TRBD2. The CDR3 loop reads CASSFSGGDEQFF. DNA of the CDR3: TGTGCCAGCAGCTTTTCCGGGGGGGATGAGCAGTTCTTC. The full variable domain, with the rest looked up from reference TRBV7-2 and TRBJ2-1, is GAGVSQSPSNKVTEKGKDVELRCDPISGHTALYWYRQSLGQGLEFLIYFQGNSAPDKSGLPSDRFSAERTGGSVSTLTIQRTQQEDSAVYLCASSFSGGDEQFFGPGTRLTVL.